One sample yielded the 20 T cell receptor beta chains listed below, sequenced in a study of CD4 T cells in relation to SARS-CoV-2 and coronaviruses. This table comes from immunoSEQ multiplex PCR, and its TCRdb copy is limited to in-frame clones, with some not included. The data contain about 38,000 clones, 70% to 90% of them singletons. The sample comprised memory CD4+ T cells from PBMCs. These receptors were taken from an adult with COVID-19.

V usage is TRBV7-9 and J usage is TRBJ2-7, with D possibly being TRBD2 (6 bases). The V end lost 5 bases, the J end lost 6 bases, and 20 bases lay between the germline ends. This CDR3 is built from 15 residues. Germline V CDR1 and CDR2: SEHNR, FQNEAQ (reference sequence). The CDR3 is CASSPTLAGTSEQYF. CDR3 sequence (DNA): TGTGCCAGCAGCCCCACACTAGCAGGGACTTCCGAGCAGTACTTC.

This CDR3 reads CASSLTLAANYGYTF. CDR3 DNA sequence: TGTGCCAGCAGCTTGACGCTCGCAGCTAACTATGGCTACACCTTC. The chain couples TRBV5-4 to TRBJ1-2, with unresolved D. Germline V gives CDR1 SGHNT, CDR2 YYREEE (reference sequence). This CDR3 comprises 15 residues. Trimming stripped 1 base from V and 0 bases from J, with 10 bases between.

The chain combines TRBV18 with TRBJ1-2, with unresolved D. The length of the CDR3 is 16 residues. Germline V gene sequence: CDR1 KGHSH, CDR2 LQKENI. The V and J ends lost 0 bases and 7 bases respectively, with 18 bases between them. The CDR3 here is CASSPPSSRLGGGYTF. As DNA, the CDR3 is TGTGCCAGCTCACCACCGAGTTCGCGACTGGGAGGTGGCTACACCTTC.

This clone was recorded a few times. In nucleotides, the CDR3 is TGTGCCAGCAGCTCCGACAGGGGTTTGGAAAAACTGTTTTTT. Residues: CASSSDRGLEKLFF. The chain combines TRBV7-2 with TRBJ1-4; 8 nucleotides align to TRBD1. V was clipped by 4 bases and J by 8 bases; unmatched bases: 6. The germline V gene has CDR1 SGHTA and CDR2 FQGNSA. The CDR3 is 14 residues long.

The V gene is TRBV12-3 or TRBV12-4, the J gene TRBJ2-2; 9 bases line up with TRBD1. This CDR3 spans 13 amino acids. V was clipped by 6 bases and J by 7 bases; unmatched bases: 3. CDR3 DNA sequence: TGTGCCAGCAGGGACAGGGGAATCGGGGAGCTGTTTTTT. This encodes CASRDRGIGELFF.

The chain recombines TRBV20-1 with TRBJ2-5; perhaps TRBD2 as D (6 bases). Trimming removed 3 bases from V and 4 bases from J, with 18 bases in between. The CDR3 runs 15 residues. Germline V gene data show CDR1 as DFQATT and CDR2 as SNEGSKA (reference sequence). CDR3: CSASRSGSEGETQYF. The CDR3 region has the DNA TGCAGTGCTAGTCGCAGCGGGTCTGAGGGAGAGACCCAGTACTTC.

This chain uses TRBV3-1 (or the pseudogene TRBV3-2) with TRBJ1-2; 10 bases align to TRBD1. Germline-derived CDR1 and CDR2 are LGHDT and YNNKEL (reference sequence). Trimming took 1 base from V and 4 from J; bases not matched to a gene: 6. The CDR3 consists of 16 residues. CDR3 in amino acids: CASSQAGQGLVYGYTF. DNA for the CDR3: TGTGCCAGCAGCCAAGCGGGACAGGGGTTAGTCTATGGCTACACCTTC.

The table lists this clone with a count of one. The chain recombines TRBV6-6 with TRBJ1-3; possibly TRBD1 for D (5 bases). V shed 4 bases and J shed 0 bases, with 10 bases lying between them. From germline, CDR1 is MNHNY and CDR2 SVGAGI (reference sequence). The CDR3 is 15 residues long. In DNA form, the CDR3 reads TGTGCCAGCAGTTCAGAGGGGCTCTCTGGAAACACCATATATTTT. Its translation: CASSSEGLSGNTIYF.

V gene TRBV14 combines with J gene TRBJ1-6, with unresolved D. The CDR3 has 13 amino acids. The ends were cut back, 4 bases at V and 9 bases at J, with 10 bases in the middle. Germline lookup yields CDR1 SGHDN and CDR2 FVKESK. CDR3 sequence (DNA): TGTGCCAGCAGCCTCGCAGTTGGTTCACCCCTCCACTTT. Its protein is CASSLAVGSPLHF. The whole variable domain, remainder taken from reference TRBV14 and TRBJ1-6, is EAGVTQFPSHSVIEKGQTVTLRCDPISGHDNLYWYRRVMGKEIKFLLHFVKESKQDESGMPNNRFLAERTGGTYSTLKVQPAELEDSGVYFCASSLAVGSPLHFGNGTRLTVT.

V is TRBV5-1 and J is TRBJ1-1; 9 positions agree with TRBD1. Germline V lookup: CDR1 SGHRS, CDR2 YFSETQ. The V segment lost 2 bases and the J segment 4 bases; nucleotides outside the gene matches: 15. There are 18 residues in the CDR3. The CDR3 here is CASSLNFGTGMGGTEAFF. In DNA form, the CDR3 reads TGCGCCAGCAGCTTAAACTTCGGGACAGGGATGGGAGGCACTGAAGCTTTCTTT.

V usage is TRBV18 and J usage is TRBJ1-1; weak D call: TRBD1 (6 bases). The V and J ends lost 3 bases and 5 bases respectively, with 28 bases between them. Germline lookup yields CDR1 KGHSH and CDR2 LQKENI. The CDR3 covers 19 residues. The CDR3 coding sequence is TGTGCCAGCTCACCGGGACACCCACGCCCCGGGGGGGGTTCGACTGAAGCTTTCTTT. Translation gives CASSPGHPRPGGGSTEAFF.

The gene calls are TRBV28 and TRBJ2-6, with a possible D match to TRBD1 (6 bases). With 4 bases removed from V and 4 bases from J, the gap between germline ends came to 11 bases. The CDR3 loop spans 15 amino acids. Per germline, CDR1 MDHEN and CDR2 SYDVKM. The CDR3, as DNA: TGTGCCAGCAGTTCACAGGGTTCAGGGGCCAACGTCCTGACTTTC. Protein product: CASSSQGSGANVLTF.

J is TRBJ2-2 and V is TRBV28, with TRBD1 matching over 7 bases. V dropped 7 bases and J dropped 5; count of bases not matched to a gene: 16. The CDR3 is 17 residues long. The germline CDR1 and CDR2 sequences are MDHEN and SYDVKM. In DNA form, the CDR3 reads TGTGCCAGCACCCCTTCCGGGACAGTTTTACGTACCGGGGAGCTGTTTTTT. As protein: CASTPSGTVLRTGELFF.

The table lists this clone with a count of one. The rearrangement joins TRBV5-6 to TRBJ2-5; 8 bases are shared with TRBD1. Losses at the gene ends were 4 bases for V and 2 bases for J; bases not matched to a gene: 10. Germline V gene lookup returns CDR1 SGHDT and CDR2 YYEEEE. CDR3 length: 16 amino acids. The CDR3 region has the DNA TGTGCCAGCAGCCTTGACAGGGGTCGGAGTCAAGAGACCCAGTACTTC. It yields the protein CASSLDRGRSQETQYF.

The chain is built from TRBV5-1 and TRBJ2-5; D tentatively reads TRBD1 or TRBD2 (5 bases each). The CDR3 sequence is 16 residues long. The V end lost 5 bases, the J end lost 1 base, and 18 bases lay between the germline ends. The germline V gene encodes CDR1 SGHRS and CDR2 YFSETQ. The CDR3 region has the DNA TGCGCCAGCAGTGACCGGAGAGGGGCCTCCCAAGAGACCCAGTACTTC. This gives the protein CASSDRRGASQETQYF.

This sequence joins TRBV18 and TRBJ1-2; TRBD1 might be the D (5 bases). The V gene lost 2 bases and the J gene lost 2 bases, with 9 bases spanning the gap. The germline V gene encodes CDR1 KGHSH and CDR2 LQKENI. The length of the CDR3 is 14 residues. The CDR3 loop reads CASSPKGLNYGYTF. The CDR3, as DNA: TGTGCCAGCTCACCAAAGGGGCTGAACTATGGCTACACCTTC.

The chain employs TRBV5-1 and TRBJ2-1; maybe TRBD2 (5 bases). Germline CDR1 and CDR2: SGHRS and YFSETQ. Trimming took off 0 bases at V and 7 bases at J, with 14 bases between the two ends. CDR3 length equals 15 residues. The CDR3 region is CASSLGPLEGNEQFF. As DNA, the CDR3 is TGCGCCAGCAGCTTGGGGCCCCTCGAGGGAAATGAGCAGTTCTTC.

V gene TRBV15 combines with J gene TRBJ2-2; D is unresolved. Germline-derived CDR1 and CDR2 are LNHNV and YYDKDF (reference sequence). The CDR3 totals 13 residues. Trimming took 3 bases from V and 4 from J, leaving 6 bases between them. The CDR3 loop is CATSRTLTGELFF. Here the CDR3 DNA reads TGTGCCACCAGCAGGACCCTCACCGGGGAGCTGTTTTTT.

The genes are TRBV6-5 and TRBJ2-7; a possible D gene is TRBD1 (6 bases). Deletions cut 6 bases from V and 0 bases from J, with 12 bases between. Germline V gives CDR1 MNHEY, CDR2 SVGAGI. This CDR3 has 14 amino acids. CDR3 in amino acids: CASSADRSSYEQYF. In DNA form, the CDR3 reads TGTGCCAGCAGCGCGGACAGAAGCTCCTACGAGCAGTACTTC.

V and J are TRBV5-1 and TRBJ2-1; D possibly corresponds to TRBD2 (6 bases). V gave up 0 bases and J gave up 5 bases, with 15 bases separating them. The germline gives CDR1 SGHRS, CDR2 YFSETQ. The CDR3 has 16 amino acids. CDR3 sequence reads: CASSLGPRGDHNEQFF. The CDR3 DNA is TGCGCCAGCAGCTTGGGTCCGCGGGGCGACCACAATGAGCAGTTCTTC.